The rows below give T cell receptor beta chains drawn from one sample of a study of cytomegalovirus exposure and HLA in healthy donors. Clones were read by immunoSEQ multiplex PCR, and TCRdb kept only the in-frame ones, dropping some. The sample comprises about 94,000 clones, over 65% of which are singletons, and roughly 0.71% rests with the top ten. The sample taken for sequencing was PBMCs. Receptor source: an older woman in good health and CMV-seronegative. CDR3s include the opening cysteine and the closing phenylalanine or tryptophan. D genes are given only for firm matches. The size of a clone is reported for some rows only, either as once, few or many, or as a class for expanded clones.

- | TRBJ1-1 | TRBV6-5 | - | TGTGCCAGCAGTTACAGCTGGGGCAGGAGGAGGGCTGAAGCTTTCTTT | CASSYSWGRRRAEAFF
once | TRBJ1-2 | TRBV10-3 | - | TGTGCCACGACGGATTATACGACTAGTGGCTACACCTTC | CATTDYTTSGYTF
- | TRBJ2-6 | TRBV7-2 | - | TGTGCCAGCAGCCCGGCAGGGTCCGGGGCCAACGTCCTGACTTTC | CASSPAGSGANVLTF
- | TRBJ2-1 | TRBV11-2 | TRBD1 | TGTGCCAGCAGCCCGGAGACAGGGGAGAATGAGCAGTTCTTC | CASSPETGENEQFF
once | TRBJ1-2 | TRBV2 | TRBD1 | TGTGCCAGCCCAAAAGGGGGCGCGGGGTCAGATGGCTACACCTTC | CASPKGGAGSDGYTF
few | TRBJ2-7 | TRBV7-8 | TRBD1 | TGTGCCAGCAGCCAAAAGGACAGGGGGCGAGGTTACGAGCAGTACTTC | CASSQKDRGRGYEQYF
once | TRBJ1-2 | TRBV28 | TRBD1 | TGTGCCAGCAGTTTCCCAGGGGGTTATGGCTACACCTTC | CASSFPGGYGYTF
- | TRBJ2-7 | TRBV7-9 | - | TGTGCCAGCGGGGGGGGTAGCGGGACAGGGTACTACGAGCAGTACTTC | CASGGGSGTGYYEQYF
- | TRBJ1-6 | TRBV7-9 | - | TGTGCCAGCAGCTTAGGTCAGGGTGGTGATTCACCCCTCCACTTT | CASSLGQGGDSPLHF
- | TRBJ2-2 | TRBV11-2 | - | TGTGCCAGCAGCTCCGAGCGAACCGGGGAGCTGTTTTTT | CASSSERTGELFF
once | TRBJ1-1 | TRBV9 | - | TGTGCCAGCAGCGTAGGCGCTATGGGACAATTTGGAGAAGCTTTCTTT | CASSVGAMGQFGEAFF
- | TRBJ1-5 | TRBV5-1 | TRBD1 | TGCGCCAGCAGCCCGGGACAGGGGGACAATCAGCCCCAGCATTTT | CASSPGQGDNQPQHF
- | TRBJ2-3 | TRBV2 | TRBD2 | TGTGCCACGACCCTAGCGGGAGGGCGAGATACGCAGTATTTT | CATTLAGGRDTQYF
- | TRBJ1-1 | TRBV7-2 | - | TGTGCCAGCAGCTTAGGGGTCGGGGTTGGCACTGAAGCTTTCTTT | CASSLGVGVGTEAFF
- | TRBJ2-7 | TRBV7-2 | TRBD1 | TGTGCCAGCAGCTTACGGCGACAGGGGTACGAGCAGTACTTC | CASSLRRQGYEQYF
- | TRBJ1-1 | TRBV5-6 | - | TGTGCCAGCAGTCCGGGAGAGGGTAAAGCTTTCTTT | CASSPGEGKAFF
- | TRBJ2-7 | TRBV5-1 | TRBD2 | TGCGCCAGCAGCTTGATGGCGGGAGATCGCTACGAGCAGTACTTC | CASSLMAGDRYEQYF
- | TRBJ2-3 | TRBV5-1 | TRBD2 | TGCGCCAGCAGCTTGGTGGTAGCTAGCGGGAGAGATACGCAGTATTTT | CASSLVVASGRDTQYF
- | TRBJ1-2 | TRBV5-6 | - | TGTGCCAGCAGCTTGGAACGGAACTATGGCTACACCTTC | CASSLERNYGYTF
- | TRBJ1-1 | TRBV30 | TRBD1 | TGTGCCTGGGGATACGGACAGGGCGAGCGTTTGGGTATCTTT | CAWGYGQGERLGIF
once | TRBJ2-7 | TRBV10-3 | - | TGTGCCATCAGTCGGACAGAAGGCTACGAGCAGTACTTC | CAISRTEGYEQYF
- | TRBJ2-2 | TRBV23-1 | TRBD1 | TGCGCCAGACGAGCTTTGGACAGGCCGGGGAACACCGGGGAGCTGTTTTTT | CARRALDRPGNTGELFF
- | TRBJ2-1 | TRBV7-9 | TRBD2 | TGTGCCAGCAGCTTAGAGGTGACTAGCGGCAATGAGCAGTTCTTC | CASSLEVTSGNEQFF
few | TRBJ2-7 | TRBV27 | - | TGTGCCAGCAGTAACGGGGGAGACGAGCAGTACTTC | CASSNGGDEQYF
- | TRBJ1-1 | TRBV5-5 | - | TGTGCCAGCAGCCGCGGGGGGAGCACTGAAGCTTTCTTT | CASSRGGSTEAFF
- | TRBJ2-7 | TRBV7-2 | TRBD1 | TGTGCCAGCAGCGGACAGGTAACCTCCTACGAGCAGTACTTC | CASSGQVTSYEQYF
- | TRBJ2-3 | TRBV15 | - | TGTGCCACCAGCAGAGATCCGATCGGAGCAGATACGCAGTATTTT | CATSRDPIGADTQYF
- | TRBJ2-1 | TRBV6-5 | - | TGTGCCAGCCATGGCACCGGGACTCCCTACAATGAGCAGTTCTTC | CASHGTGTPYNEQFF
- | TRBJ2-1 | TRBV2 | TRBD2 | TGTGCCAGCAGTGAGACTAGCGGGAGCCGTCCCCGTGAGCAGTTCTTC | CASSETSGSRPREQFF
- | TRBJ1-1 | TRBV6-5 | - | TGTGCCTCTTTTCGGGATCCGGGCAGGAACACTGAAGCTTTCTTT | CASFRDPGRNTEAFF
- | TRBJ2-1 | TRBV6-5 | TRBD2 | TGTGCCAGCAGTTCAGGACTAGCAGCCAATGAGCAGTTCTTC | CASSSGLAANEQFF
- | TRBJ2-4 | TRBV18 | - | TGTGCCAGCTCACCAAGCGCCAGGGAGGTCGACATTCAGTACTTC | CASSPSAREVDIQYF
- | TRBJ2-1 | TRBV6-6 | TRBD1 | TGTGCCAGCAGCCCCGGGACAGCAAATGAGCAGTTCTTC | CASSPGTANEQFF
- | TRBJ2-7 | TRBV2 | - | TGTGCCAGCAGGAGGTTGACCAGCTCCTACGAGCAGTACTTC | CASRRLTSSYEQYF
- | TRBJ2-3 | TRBV7-6 | TRBD2 | TGTGCCAGCAGCCTCCGGGGGGAGGTGGAGGCTGGAGATACGCAGTATTTT | CASSLRGEVEAGDTQYF
- | TRBJ2-1 | TRBV4-1 | TRBD1 | TGCGCCAGCAGCCAAGGACAGGGGGCGGTCAATGAGCAGTTCTTC | CASSQGQGAVNEQFF
once | TRBJ2-7 | TRBV10-2 | TRBD2 | TGCGCCAGCAGAGATAGCGGGATGGTGTTCTACGAGCAGTACTTC | CASRDSGMVFYEQYF
- | TRBJ1-1 | TRBV2 | - | TGTGCCAGCAGTGCCCAGGGGAACACTGAAGCTTTCTTT | CASSAQGNTEAFF
- | TRBJ2-7 | TRBV5-4 | - | TGTGCCAGCAGCTTCGTGGAGGGCTACGAGCAGTACTTC | CASSFVEGYEQYF
few | TRBJ2-5 | TRBV25-1 | TRBD2 | TGTGCCAGCAGTGAATCCCGAGCGGGAGGTGGGGAGACCCAGTACTTC | CASSESRAGGGETQYF
- | TRBJ2-7 | TRBV4-3 | TRBD2 | TGCGCCAGCAGCCAAGTAGCGGGAGGGCCCCACGAGCAGTACTTC | CASSQVAGGPHEQYF
- | TRBJ1-4 | TRBV7-2 | - | TGTGCCAGCAGCCCCGGGGGTTTGGGAGAAAAACTGTTTTTT | CASSPGGLGEKLFF
- | TRBJ1-4 | TRBV30 | - | TGTGCCTGGAGTGTTGGAGGGAGGGGACCCCGGGAACTGTTTTTT | CAWSVGGRGPRELFF
- | TRBJ2-4 | TRBV4-3 | - | TGCGCCAGCAGCCAAGAACGACAGAGACTAGGAGCCAAAAACATTCAGTACTTC | CASSQERQRLGAKNIQYF
- | TRBJ2-1 | TRBV10-3 | TRBD2 | TGTGCCATCAGTGAGGCGGGAGAAGCTTACAATGAGCAGTTCTTC | CAISEAGEAYNEQFF
- | TRBJ2-5 | TRBV6-5 | - | TGTGCCAGCAGGACAGTAGGGGTGGAGACCCAGTACTTC | CASRTVGVETQYF
- | TRBJ2-7 | TRBV5-8 | - | TGTGCCAGCCGGCGGGGTGCAGCGTTTCGGGACGAGCAGTACTTC | CASRRGAAFRDEQYF
- | TRBJ1-5 | TRBV30 | TRBD1 | TGTGCCTACGGACAGGGCAATAGCAATCAGCCCCAGCATTTT | CAYGQGNSNQPQHF
- | TRBJ2-2 | TRBV10-3 | TRBD2 | TGTGCCAGTTCTATGCGGGCGGGGGAAAACACCGGGGAGCTGTTTTTT | CASSMRAGENTGELFF
- | TRBJ2-7 | TRBV28 | - | TGTGCCAGCAGTTTAGCGGGGGCCGCCTACGAGCAGTACTTC | CASSLAGAAYEQYF
- | TRBJ2-7 | TRBV29-1 | - | TGCAGCGCTCTGACAGGTTCCTACGAGCAGTACTTC | CSALTGSYEQYF
- | TRBJ2-5 | TRBV12-5 | TRBD1 | TGTGCTAGTGGCCTCGGACAGGGGGCTGGAGGAGAGACCCAGTACTTC | CASGLGQGAGGETQYF